Given below is one T cell receptor (beta chain) in context. The repertoire was sequenced with immunoSEQ multiplex PCR; TCRdb's copy has only in-frame clones and lacks some. The table records 85,000 to 90,000 clones, about 84% of them present only once. The entry originates in a study of PD-L1 blockade in urothelial cancer. Regarding time point: pretreatment peripheral blood. The sequencing here drew on PBMCs, taken around atezolizumab (anti-PD-L1) treatment. The TCR originated in a man aged 55-75 years with urothelial cancer.

For the CDR3, the DNA is TGCGCCAGCAGTCGAAAGCGGGACAGGGGGTACGTGGACACTGAAGCTTTCTTT. This encodes CASSRKRDRGYVDTEAFF. The V call is TRBV5-1, the J call TRBJ1-1, with TRBD1 matching 11 bases. With V trimmed by 5 bases and J by 3 bases, 15 bases remained unmatched. Germline lookup yields CDR1 SGHRS and CDR2 YFSETQ. The CDR3 length is 18 residues. Full variable domain (rest looked up from reference TRBV5-1 and TRBJ1-1): KAGVTQTPRYLIKTRGQQVTLSCSPISGHRSVSWYQQTPGQGLQFLFEYFSETQRNKGNFPGRFSGRQFSNSRSEMNVSTLELGDSALYLCASSRKRDRGYVDTEAFFGQGTRLTVV.